This is a list of T cell receptor beta chains from one sample in a study of blood T cells in healthy people across ages. TCRdb processed the 5' RACE reads anew with MiXCR; each CDR3 protein has one entry. The sample consists of about 570,000 distinct CDR3 sequences, roughly 29% of them appearing once. The sequencing input was blood. The origin of the receptors is an older woman in good health. Both conserved end residues are part of each CDR3. A D gene is named only where the DNA matches it firmly. For some rows the clone size is stated as once, few or many, or as a class when expanded; others skip it.

d_call	j_call	clone_size	v_call	cdr3_aa	cdr3_nt
-	TRBJ2-5	many	TRBV2	CASSEAPPETQYF	TGTGCCAGCAGTGAAGCGCCTCCGGAGACCCAGTACTTC
-	TRBJ1-2	-	TRBV2	CASSEEGQGYGYTF	TGTGCCAGCAGTGAAGAGGGTCAGGGATATGGCTACACCTTC
-	TRBJ1-4	-	TRBV15	CATSRAVEEKLFF	TGTGCCACCAGCAGAGCGGTGGAGGAAAAACTGTTTTTT
-	TRBJ2-5	few	TRBV5-5	CASSLEGHAETQYF	TGTGCCAGCAGCTTGGAGGGTCACGCGGAGACCCAGTACTTC
-	TRBJ2-7	few	TRBV11-2	CASSLDRHNYEQYF	TGTGCCAGCAGCTTAGATCGACATAACTACGAGCAGTACTTC
-	TRBJ1-1	few	TRBV7-9	CASSPRGGIGGEAFF	TGTGCCAGCAGCCCAAGGGGGGGCATTGGAGGTGAAGCTTTCTTT
-	TRBJ2-5	few	TRBV4-2	CASSLTAGGETQYF	TGTGCCAGCAGCCTAACAGCGGGTGGGGAGACCCAGTACTTC
TRBD1	TRBJ2-3	few	TRBV27	CASSPPPGGGTDTQYF	TGTGCCAGCAGCCCTCCCCCAGGGGGCGGCACAGATACGCAGTATTTT
TRBD2	TRBJ2-5	once	TRBV25-1	CASSDGKRGIETQYF	TGTGCCAGCAGTGATGGGAAGCGGGGAATAGAGACCCAGTACTTC
TRBD1	TRBJ2-1	few	TRBV7-9	CASSSRDRGYNGQFF	TGTGCCAGCAGCTCCCGGGACAGGGGATACAATGGGCAGTTCTTC
-	TRBJ2-7	many	TRBV30	CAWSVNSEQYF	TGTGCCTGGAGTGTAAATAGCGAGCAGTACTTC
-	TRBJ2-7	-	TRBV7-9	CASNSGLIYEQYF	TGTGCCAGCAACTCGGGCTTAATCTACGAGCAGTACTTC
TRBD1	TRBJ2-5	few	TRBV6-5	CASSRTRDRGRETQYF	TGTGCCAGCAGCCGAACCCGGGACAGGGGAAGGGAGACCCAGTACTTC
-	TRBJ2-1	-	TRBV24-1	CATSYGQGQFF	TGTGCCACCAGTTATGGTCAGGGGCAGTTCTTC
-	TRBJ1-6	-	TRBV15	CATRGDVNSPLHF	TGTGCCACCCGGGGGGACGTAAATTCACCCCTCCACTTT
TRBD1	TRBJ1-3	few	TRBV3-1	CASSQQGGFGNTIYF	TGTGCCAGCAGCCAACAGGGGGGCTTTGGAAACACCATATATTTT